A single sample gave rise to the 25 T cell receptor beta chains below, sequenced in a study of regulatory T cells in long-lasting Graves disease. Researchers made TCR beta libraries by using iRepertoire HTBI primers and running Arm-PCR on CDR3 regions. TCRdb independently ran MiXCR on the multiplex PCR reads; one entry per CDR3 protein. This sample has around 460,000 distinct CDR3 sequences, with around a fifth found just once. Time point reported: persistent/refractory GD, antithyroid drugs over 5 years with positive TRAb. There was RNA extracted from PBMCs, and the TCR library was made from it. This material consisted of peripheral blood mononuclear cells (PBMCs), taken when the disease was refractory, from a patient treated with antithyroid drugs. These receptors came from a female donor with Graves disease.

This clonotype was found many times. The V gene is TRBV6-1, the J gene TRBJ2-2; D remains unclear. V gave up 7 bases and J gave up 0 bases, with 15 bases separating them. CDR1 is MNHNS, CDR2 SASEGT, per germline. The CDR3 spans 16 residues. Here the CDR3 reads CASIDPEEPNTGELFF. As DNA, the CDR3 is TGTGCCAGCATAGATCCAGAAGAGCCGAACACCGGGGAGCTGTTTTTT.

This clonotype was counted a few times. The J gene is TRBJ1-3, the V gene TRBV2; D gene unclear. Germline CDR1 and CDR2: SNHLY and FYNNEI. The CDR3 has 13 residues. V shed 8 bases and J shed 0 bases, with 8 bases lying between them. This chain's CDR3 is CASEPDSGNTIYF. CDR3 nucleotide sequence: TGTGCCAGCGAACCTGACTCTGGAAACACCATATATTTT.

This clonotype was observed a few times. This chain links TRBV6-1 with TRBJ2-7, with a possible D match to TRBD2 (6 bases). The V gene lost 7 bases and the J gene lost 7 bases, with 23 bases spanning the gap. Germline V CDR1 and CDR2: MNHNS, SASEGT. This CDR3 comprises 15 residues. The CDR3 is CASNSPSGPREEQYF. The CDR3 DNA follows: TGTGCCAGCAACTCACCCTCGGGTCCGCGGGAAGAGCAGTACTTC.

The chain carries TRBV9 and TRBJ1-2, with D perhaps matching TRBD1 (6 bases). CDR3 length equals 14 residues. The germline gives CDR1 SGDLS, CDR2 YYNGEE. The ends were cut back, 4 bases at V and 4 bases at J, with 14 bases in the middle. The CDR3 DNA reads as TGTGCCAGCAGCAAAGATCAGGGGTCCTATGGCTACACCTTC. Protein product: CASSKDQGSYGYTF. The full variable domain, its missing parts supplied by reference TRBV9 and TRBJ1-2, is DSGVTQTPKHLITATGQRVTLRCSPRSGDLSVYWYQQSLDQGLQFLIQYYNGEERAKGNILERFSAQQFPDLHSELNLSSLELGDSALYFCASSKDQGSYGYTFGSGTRLTVV.

This clonotype occurred many times. This chain joins TRBV28 and TRBJ1-1, with TRBD1 matching 8 bases. From germline, CDR1 is MDHEN and CDR2 SYDVKM. This CDR3 has 15 residues. V trimming: 2 bases; J trimming: 1 base; junction bases outside the gene matches: 3. CDR3 sequence: CASSLPGTGNTEAFF. CDR3 coding DNA: TGTGCCAGCAGTTTACCCGGGACAGGGAACACTGAAGCTTTCTTT. The complete variable domain, with remaining parts taken from reference TRBV28 and TRBJ1-1, reads DVKVTQSSRYLVKRTGEKVFLECVQDMDHENMFWYRQDPGLGLRLIYFSYDVKMKEKGDIPEGYSVSREKKERFSLILESASTNQTSMYLCASSLPGTGNTEAFFGQGTRLTVV.

In nucleotides, the CDR3 is TGCGCCAGCAGCTCGGGCCCTTATCCCGGGGAGCTGTTTTTT. This codes for CASSSGPYPGELFF. This sequence joins TRBV4-3 and TRBJ2-2; no clear D. The CDR3 consists of 14 residues. Germline V gene lookup returns CDR1 LGHNA and CDR2 YSLEER. V was trimmed by 5 bases and J by 6 bases, leaving 13 bases between them.

There are many counts of this clonotype. This chain connects TRBV6-2 or TRBV6-3 to TRBJ2-7; D not certain. The CDR3 loop spans 14 amino acids. Germline-derived CDR1 and CDR2 are MNHEY and SVGEGT. Deletions cut 5 bases from V and 6 bases from J, with 17 bases between. CDR3 DNA: TGTGCCAGCAGTGAAGGCGGAACACGAGGCGAGCAGTACTTC. This codes for CASSEGGTRGEQYF.

This clonotype appeared many times. The rearrangement uses TRBV7-2 and TRBJ2-7; possible D gene TRBD2, 5 bases. Germline CDR1 reads SGHTA; CDR2 reads FQGNSA. V was pared by 5 bases and J by 3 bases, with 23 bases between. There are 17 residues in the CDR3. The CDR3 loop reads CASSPLSPLHRGYEQYF. The DNA for the CDR3 is TGTGCCAGCAGCCCATTGTCCCCTCTCCACCGGGGCTACGAGCAGTACTTC.

This clonotype has a count of ten or more. V gene TRBV28 combines with J gene TRBJ1-1, with D perhaps matching TRBD1 (5 bases). The CDR3 length is 17 residues. Germline V CDR1 and CDR2: MDHEN, SYDVKM. Trimming took 2 bases from V and 1 from J, leaving 17 bases between them. CDR3 protein: CASSLLISGPANTEAFF. CDR3 DNA: TGTGCCAGCAGTTTACTTATCTCGGGACCTGCGAACACTGAAGCTTTCTTT.

This clonotype was counted ten times or more. The rearrangement links TRBV6-5 to TRBJ2-7; D is unresolved. V dropped 0 bases and J dropped 5 bases, with 8 bases sitting between them. Germline V gene sequence: CDR1 MNHEY, CDR2 SVGAGI. CDR3 size: 13 residues. The CDR3 reads CASSYSKGHEQYF. The DNA for the CDR3 is TGTGCCAGCAGTTACTCGAAAGGGCACGAGCAGTACTTC.

The genes are TRBV6-1 and TRBJ1-5; 9 nucleotides agree with TRBD1. The germline V gene encodes CDR1 MNHNS and CDR2 SASEGT. Unmatched junction bases numbered 10, after V lost 7 bases and J lost 6 bases. The CDR3 length is 15 residues. CDR3 loop: CASTRTGVYGQPQHF. In DNA form, the CDR3 reads TGTGCCAGCACACGGACAGGGGTATACGGTCAGCCCCAGCATTTT.

This clonotype was detected only a few times. The rearrangement joins TRBV5-1 to TRBJ1-3, with D unresolved. V shed 3 bases and J shed 0 bases, with 10 bases lying between them. The germline CDR1 and CDR2 sequences are SGHRS and YFSETQ. The CDR3 is 15 amino acids. In DNA, the CDR3 is TGCGCCAGCAGCTCCGACTCTGGCTCTGGAAACACCATATATTTT. This encodes CASSSDSGSGNTIYF.

Notes on this clonotype: This CDR3 is missing its conserved last phenylalanine or tryptophan, likely due to a read error. The V call is TRBV29-1, the J call TRBJ1-1; the D is unclear. This CDR3 is built from 14 residues. Trimming removed 2 bases from V and 4 bases from J, with 14 bases in between. CDR1 is SQVTM, CDR2 ANQGSEA, per germline. The CDR3 DNA reads as TGCAGCGTTGAAACACGGTTAGCGGGCACTGAAGCTTTCCTT. It encodes CSVETRLAGTEAFL.

This clonotype has ten or more counts. This chain uses TRBV28 with TRBJ2-7; D is possibly TRBD1 or TRBD2 (5 bases each). This CDR3 comprises 14 residues. Trimming removed 10 bases at V and 1 base at J, with 17 bases between. Germline V CDR1 and CDR2: MDHEN, SYDVKM. This chain's CDR3 is CATEGQYPSYEQYF. CDR3 bases: TGTGCCACCGAGGGGCAGTATCCGTCCTACGAGCAGTACTTC.

The rearrangement joins TRBV6-9 to TRBJ1-5, with TRBD1 matching over 12 bases. V shed 3 bases, J shed 7 bases, and the junction held 10 bases outside the gene matches. Germline V gene data show CDR1 as MNHGY and CDR2 as SVAAGI. The CDR3 is 17 residues long. This chain's CDR3 is CASSYGRDRGPDQPQHF. In DNA, the CDR3 is TGTGCCAGCAGTTACGGAAGGGACAGGGGGCCGGACCAGCCCCAGCATTTT.

This clonotype was found a few times. The chain carries TRBV2 and TRBJ2-1; 10 bases align to TRBD1. CDR1 is SNHLY, CDR2 FYNNEI, per germline. The CDR3 is 15 amino acids. The trim removed 6 bases at V and 10 bases at J, leaving 12 bases unmatched. The CDR3 region is CASRTLGTGDFEQFF. The CDR3 DNA sequence: TGTGCCAGCAGGACCCTAGGGACAGGGGATTTCGAGCAGTTCTTC.

The rearrangement uses TRBV19 and TRBJ1-1; 8 bases are shared with TRBD1. V gave up 7 bases and J gave up 5 bases; unmatched junction bases: 9. This CDR3 has 14 residues. Germline CDR1 reads LNHDA; CDR2 reads SQIVND (reference sequence). CDR3 in DNA: TGTGCCAGTACGATCACAGGGGGAGGGACTGAAGCTTTCTTT. It is translated as CASTITGGGTEAFF.

As for this clonotype: A much larger clone sits a single nucleotide away, making a read error possible. The gene calls are TRBV7-8 and TRBJ2-7; 9 nucleotides match TRBD2. V gave up 7 bases and J gave up 0 bases; unmatched junction bases: 7. Germline values: CDR1 SGHVS, CDR2 FQNEAQ. CDR3 length equals 15 residues. CDR3 DNA: TGTGCCAGCACCCCTGGGACTAGCAGCTCCTACGAGCAGTACTTC. This encodes CASTPGTSSSYEQYF.

This clonotype has ten or more counts. V usage is TRBV10-3 and J usage is TRBJ2-5; unclear D gene. Per germline, CDR1 ENHRY and CDR2 SYGVKD. This CDR3 has 14 residues. V lost 0 bases to trimming and J lost 9 bases, with 14 bases between them. The CDR3 region is CAISESSGLLAQYF. CDR3 nucleotide sequence: TGTGCCATCAGTGAGTCGTCAGGTTTACTGGCCCAGTACTTC.

V is TRBV25-1 and J is TRBJ1-2; D gene ambiguous. Germline CDR1 MGHDK, CDR2 SYGVNS. This CDR3 region has 14 residues. Trimming removed 1 base at V and 2 bases at J, with 8 bases between. The CDR3: CASSEFITNYGYTF. CDR3 nucleotide sequence: TGTGCCAGCAGTGAATTTATTACAAACTATGGCTACACCTTC.

This clonotype was observed a handful of times. The chain links TRBV30 to TRBJ1-2; 8 bases map to TRBD1. The germline gives CDR1 GTSNPN, CDR2 SVGIG (reference sequence). The CDR3 sequence is 14 residues long. The J segment lost 7 bases and the V segment lost 0 bases, leaving 7 bases of the junction unmatched. The CDR3 nucleotides read TGTGCCTGGAGTGTACGACAGGGGCGGAGTGGCTACACCTTC. Amino acids: CAWSVRQGRSGYTF.

This clonotype has ten or more counts. V gene TRBV6-1 combines with J gene TRBJ2-7; 8 bases line up with TRBD1. The length of the CDR3 is 13 residues. Germline V gives CDR1 MNHNS, CDR2 SASEGT. V trimming: 5 bases; J trimming: 3 bases; junction bases outside the gene matches: 3. CDR3 sequence (DNA): TGTGCCAGCAGTATGGACAGGGACTACGAGCAGTACTTC. It translates to CASSMDRDYEQYF.

This clonotype was observed many times. J is TRBJ1-2 and V is TRBV3-1; 7 bases match TRBD1. The CDR3 is 15 amino acids. The V and J ends lost 0 bases and 13 bases, in that order; junction bases with no gene match: 14. Per germline, CDR1 LGHDT and CDR2 YNNKEL (reference sequence). As DNA, the CDR3 is TGTGCCAGCAGCCAAGAAGTGGGAGCGCAGGGGGAGCTCACCTTC. Translated: CASSQEVGAQGELTF.

Many counts were recorded for this clonotype. The J gene is TRBJ1-1, the V gene TRBV11-1; D gene unclear. This CDR3 spans 12 amino acids. CDR1 and CDR2 (germline): SGHAT, FQDESV (reference sequence). The V end was cut by 5 bases, the J end by 1 base, with 5 bases between. The CDR3 loop is CASSVENTEAFF. In DNA form, the CDR3 reads TGTGCCAGCAGCGTCGAGAACACTGAAGCTTTCTTT.

There are many counts of this clonotype. Germline and junction disagree at one end, which may indicate a read error. The chain has TRBV7-2 and TRBJ1-5; D gene uncertain. CDR3 length equals 16 residues. Germline CDR1 reads SGHTA; CDR2 reads FQGNSA. The CDR3 loop is CDSSRPASTSNQPQHF. CDR3 nucleotides: TGTGACAGCAGCAGACCCGCGTCCACTAGCAATCAGCCCCAGCATTTT.